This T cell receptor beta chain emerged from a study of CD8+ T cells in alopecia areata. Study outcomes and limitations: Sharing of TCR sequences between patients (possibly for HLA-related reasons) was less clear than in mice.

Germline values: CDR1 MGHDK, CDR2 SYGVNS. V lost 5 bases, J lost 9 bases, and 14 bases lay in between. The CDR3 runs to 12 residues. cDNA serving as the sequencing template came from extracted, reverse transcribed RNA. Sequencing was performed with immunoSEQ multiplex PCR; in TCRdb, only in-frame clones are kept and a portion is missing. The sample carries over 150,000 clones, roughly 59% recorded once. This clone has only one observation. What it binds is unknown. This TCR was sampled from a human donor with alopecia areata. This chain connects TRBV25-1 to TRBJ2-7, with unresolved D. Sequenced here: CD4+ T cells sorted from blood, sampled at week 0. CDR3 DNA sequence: TGTGCCAGCAGTCCAGGTGAAAAGGTGCAGTACTTC. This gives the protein CASSPGEKVQYF.